In its sample, the clone carrying this TCR beta chain was seen a few times. CDR1 SGHTA and CDR2 FQGNSA come from the germline V gene. V lost 5 bases and J 6 bases, leaving 16 bases between the germline ends. The CDR3 is 14 amino acids. Recipients boosted at about 4 weeks or about 12 weeks are pooled. Assay used: immunoSEQ multiplex PCR; TCRdb lists only in-frame clones, some missing. The table shows 90,000 to 150,000 clones, with around 87% occurring only once. This sample was taken from a study of T cell responses to AZD1222 COVID-19 vaccine. The chain joins TRBV7-2 to TRBJ1-2; no firm D call. This material consisted of peripheral blood, taken 28 days after the second AZD1222 dose. The TCR comes from an adult who received the AZD1222 COVID-19 vaccine. The CDR3 DNA sequence: TGTGCCAGCAGCCCGGACCCCACGTGGAATGGCTACACCTTC. The encoded protein is CASSPDPTWNGYTF.